This T cell receptor (beta chain) was profiled in a study of human T cells and chemical hapten exposure. Study in general: Patients having alopecia areata, totalis or universalis were mostly female.

The time point denotes: patch test 1, 2 weeks after DPC sensitization. The treatment is: therapeutic diphenylcyclopropenone sensitization with weekly scalp DPC. Total RNA was extracted from unfractionated whole blood. Germline-derived CDR1 and CDR2 are ENHRY and SYGVKD. The V gene end was trimmed by 6 bases and the J gene end by 0 bases; junction bases not matched to a gene: 3. The CDR3 has 16 amino acids. TCRdb recomputed calls from the RACE reads with MiXCR, one row per CDR3 protein. Of some 91,000 distinct CDR3 sequences in the sample, around an eighth were seen once. The rearrangement joins TRBV10-3 to TRBJ2-2; TRBD1 matches at 11 bases. The sample consisted of whole blood, taken in connection with sensitization to the hapten diphenylcyclopropenone (DPC). This receptor was obtained from a woman aged 40 to 50 with alopecia areata. Some clones in this sample may be carry-over from other donors' samples. CDR3 protein: CAIRGTGGTNTGELFF. The CDR3 DNA sequence: TGTGCCATCAGGGGGACAGGGGGAACGAACACCGGGGAGCTGTTTTTT.